These T cell receptor beta chains were read from a single sample in a study of identical twins. TCRdb redid the calling of the 5' RACE reads with MiXCR, one entry per CDR3 protein. The table includes 700,000 to 950,000 distinct CDR3 sequences, approximately 13% detected once. The sample was also reused in another study, on yellow fever vaccine responses in identical twins.

The sequenced sample consisted of PBMCs. The origin of the receptors is a woman aged 18-29 years in good health. Each CDR3 is given with its conserved first and last residue. D genes are given only for firm matches. Part of the rows lack a size; the others show once, few, many or a class for expanded clones.

clone_size: few
d_call: TRBD2
j_call: TRBJ2-3
v_call: TRBV5-1
cdr3_nt: TGCGCCAGCAGCTGGGGACTAGCGGATAGCACAGATACGCAGTATTTT
cdr3_aa: CASSWGLADSTDTQYF

clone_size: .
d_call: .
j_call: TRBJ2-1
v_call: TRBV29-1
cdr3_nt: TGCAGCGTTGGACGGACAGATTTGGCCAATGAGCAGTTCTTC
cdr3_aa: CSVGRTDLANEQFF

clone_size: many
d_call: .
j_call: TRBJ1-1
v_call: TRBV29-1
cdr3_nt: TGCAGCGTTGAAGGACAGAAGCCAATCCCTTACCGCCAGAACACTGAAGCTTTCTTT
cdr3_aa: CSVEGQKPIPYRQNTEAFF

clone_size: many
d_call: TRBD2
j_call: TRBJ2-1
v_call: TRBV20-1
cdr3_nt: TGCAGTGCTGCGACTAGCGGGAGTAATCATGCGGTGTCGAATGAGCAGTTCTTC
cdr3_aa: CSAATSGSNHAVSNEQFF

clone_size: .
d_call: TRBD1
j_call: TRBJ2-7
v_call: TRBV12-3/TRBV12-4
cdr3_nt: TGTGCCAGCAGCCAATACGGACAGGGGGACTACGAGCAGTACTTC
cdr3_aa: CASSQYGQGDYEQYF

clone_size: few
d_call: .
j_call: TRBJ2-5
v_call: TRBV2
cdr3_nt: TGTGCCAGCATCTTCGGTGGAGTCCACCAAGAGACCCAGTACTTC
cdr3_aa: CASIFGGVHQETQYF

clone_size: many
d_call: .
j_call: TRBJ2-1
v_call: TRBV4-1
cdr3_nt: TGCGCCAGCAGCCCCATCCTCGGGGAAAATGAGCAGTTCTTC
cdr3_aa: CASSPILGENEQFF

clone_size: few
d_call: TRBD1
j_call: TRBJ2-5
v_call: TRBV4-1
cdr3_nt: TGCGCCAGCAGCCTCCTGGACAGGGGTGAAGAGACCCAGTACTTC
cdr3_aa: CASSLLDRGEETQYF

clone_size: few
d_call: .
j_call: TRBJ1-6
v_call: TRBV6-1
cdr3_nt: TGTGCCAGCAGTCCGACCGATGAGTATTCACCCCTCCACTTT
cdr3_aa: CASSPTDEYSPLHF

clone_size: .
d_call: TRBD1
j_call: TRBJ2-6
v_call: TRBV13
cdr3_nt: TGTGCCAGCAGCTCCGTCGGGGTGGGGACAGGTGATTATGGGGCCAACGTCCTGACTTTC
cdr3_aa: CASSSVGVGTGDYGANVLTF

clone_size: few
d_call: .
j_call: TRBJ1-4
v_call: TRBV3-1
cdr3_nt: TGTGCCAGCAGCCAAGGGCTACAGTCTAATGAAAAACTGTTTTTT
cdr3_aa: CASSQGLQSNEKLFF